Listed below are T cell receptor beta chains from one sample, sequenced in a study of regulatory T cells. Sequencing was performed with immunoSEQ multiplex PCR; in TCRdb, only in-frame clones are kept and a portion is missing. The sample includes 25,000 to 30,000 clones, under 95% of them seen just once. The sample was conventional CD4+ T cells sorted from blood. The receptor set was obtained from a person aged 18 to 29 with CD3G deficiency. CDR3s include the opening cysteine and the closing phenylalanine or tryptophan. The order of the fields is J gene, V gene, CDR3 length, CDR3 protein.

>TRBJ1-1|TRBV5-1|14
CASTMTSGGTEAFF
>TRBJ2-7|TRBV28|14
CASSSQQGSQEQYF
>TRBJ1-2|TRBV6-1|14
CASSDRTRHYGYTF
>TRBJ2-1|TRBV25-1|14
CASTKGPRHNEQFF
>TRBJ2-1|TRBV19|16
CASSIDHASSYNEQFF
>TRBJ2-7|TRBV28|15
CASSPRQGFGSEQYF
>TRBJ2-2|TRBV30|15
CAWSRKSGNTGELFF
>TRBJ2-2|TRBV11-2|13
CASSEAGAGELFF
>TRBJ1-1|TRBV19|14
CASSDRFANTEAFF
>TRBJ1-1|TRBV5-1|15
CASSWGDRVNTEAFF
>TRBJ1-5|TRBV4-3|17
CASSQDTMDRVNQPQHF
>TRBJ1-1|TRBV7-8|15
CASSLNRGGGTEAFF
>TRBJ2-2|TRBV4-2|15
CASSQYDRGRGELFF
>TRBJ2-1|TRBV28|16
CASSAHSGRAMVEQFF
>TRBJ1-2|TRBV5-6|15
CASSGPGQGNYGYTF
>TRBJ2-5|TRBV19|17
CASSIGRSRPYQETQYF
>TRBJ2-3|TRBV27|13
CAVGGGPTDTQYF
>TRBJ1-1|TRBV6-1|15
CASSEPGTGYTEAFF
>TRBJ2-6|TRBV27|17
CASRWGQGKSGANVLTF
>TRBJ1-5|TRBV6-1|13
CASTLDLNQPQHF
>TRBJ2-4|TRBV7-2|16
CASSLVGTSENHIQYF
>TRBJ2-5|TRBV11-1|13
CASSSQPGQSAHF
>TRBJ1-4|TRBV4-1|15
CASSQDGVGGEKLFF
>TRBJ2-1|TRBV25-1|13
CASSTSGSNEQFF
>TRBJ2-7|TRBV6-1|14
CASRGTPEGYEQYF
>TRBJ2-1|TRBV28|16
CASSRKPSRGRNEQFF
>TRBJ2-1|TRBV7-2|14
CASSFRPPHHEQFF
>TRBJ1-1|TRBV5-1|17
CASRKGTPSTMNTEAFF
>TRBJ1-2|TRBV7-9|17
CASSPGTGVPLNYGYTF
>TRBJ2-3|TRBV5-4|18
CASSKTRLAGGPSDTQYF
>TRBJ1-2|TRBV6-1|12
CASSETGFSYTF
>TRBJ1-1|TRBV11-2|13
CASSLGEGTEAFF
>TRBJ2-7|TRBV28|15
CASRLGGPGTNEQYF
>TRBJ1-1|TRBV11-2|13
CASSLTGLSEAFF
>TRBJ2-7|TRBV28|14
CASSLFDGSYEQYF
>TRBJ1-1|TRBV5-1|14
CASSSGTGGTEAFF
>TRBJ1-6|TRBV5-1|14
CASSVGTGTSPLHF
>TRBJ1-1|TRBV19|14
CASKPLTGGTEAFF
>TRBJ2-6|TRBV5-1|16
CASSPGLGSGANVLTF
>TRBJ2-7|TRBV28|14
CASSYTSGFGEQYF
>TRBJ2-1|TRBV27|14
CASRKDGQYNEQFF
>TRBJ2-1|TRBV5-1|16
CASRLAGEVSQGEQFF
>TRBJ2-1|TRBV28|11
CASQLYNEQFF
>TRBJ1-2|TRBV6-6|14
CASSWGGQILSYTF
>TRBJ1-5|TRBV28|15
CASSTGNGSNQPQHF
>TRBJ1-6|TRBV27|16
CASSLSGDREDSPLHF
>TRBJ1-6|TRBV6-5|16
CASSYLGQPYNSPLHF
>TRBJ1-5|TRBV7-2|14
CASSFRQGNQPQHF
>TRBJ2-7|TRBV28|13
CASSLTGRGLQYF
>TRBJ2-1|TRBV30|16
CAWSVLRRPAYNEQFF